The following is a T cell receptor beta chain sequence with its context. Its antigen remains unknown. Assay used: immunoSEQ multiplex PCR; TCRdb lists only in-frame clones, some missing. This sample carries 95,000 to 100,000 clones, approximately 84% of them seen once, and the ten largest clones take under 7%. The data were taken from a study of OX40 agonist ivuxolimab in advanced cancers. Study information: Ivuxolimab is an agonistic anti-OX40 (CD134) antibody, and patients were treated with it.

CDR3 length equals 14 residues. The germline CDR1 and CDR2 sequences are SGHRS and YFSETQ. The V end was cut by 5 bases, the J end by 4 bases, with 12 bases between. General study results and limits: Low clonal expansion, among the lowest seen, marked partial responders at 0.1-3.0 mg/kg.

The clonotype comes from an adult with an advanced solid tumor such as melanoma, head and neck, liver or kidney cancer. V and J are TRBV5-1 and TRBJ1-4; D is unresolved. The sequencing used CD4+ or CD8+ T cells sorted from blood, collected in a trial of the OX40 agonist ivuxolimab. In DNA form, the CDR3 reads TGCGCCAGCAGAATGAGGGAACATAATGAAAAACTGTTTTTT. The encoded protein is CASRMREHNEKLFF.